The 25 T cell receptor beta chains presented below share a single source sample, sequenced in a study of blood T cells in healthy people across ages. Using a J-beta primer mix together with a sample-barcoded 5' primer, a second PCR was run for roughly 7 to 11 cycles. TCRdb ran MiXCR on the 5' RACE reads and lists one entry per CDR3 protein. This table has about 1.6 million distinct CDR3 sequences, about 35% appearing once. Sequenced material: blood. The receptors were gathered from a woman aged 25 to 39 in good health.

The chain links TRBV7-9 to TRBJ2-5; D might be TRBD2 (6 bases). This CDR3 region has 15 residues. V lost 2 bases and J lost 2, with 12 bases in between. Per the germline V gene, CDR1 is SEHNR and CDR2 is FQNEAQ (reference sequence). CDR3 sequence reads: CASSLLLRDQETQYF. The DNA of the CDR3 is TGTGCCAGCAGCTTATTGCTGCGGGATCAAGAGACCCAGTACTTC. The full variable domain, completed using reference TRBV7-9 and TRBJ2-5, is DTGVSQNPRHKITKRGQNVTFRCDPISEHNRLYWYRQTLGQGPEFLTYFQNEAQLEKSRLLSDRFSAERPKGSFSTLEIQRTEQGDSAMYLCASSLLLRDQETQYFGPGTRLLVL.

As concerns this clonotype: The junction departs from germline at one end; a sequencing error may be responsible. The chain has TRBV9 and TRBJ2-3; 12 nucleotides match TRBD2. The CDR3 extends over 16 amino acids. Looked up from germline, CDR1 is SGDLS and CDR2 is YYNGEE. This CDR3 is CANSVGLAGSTDTQYF. The CDR3 bases are TGTGCCAACAGCGTAGGACTAGCGGGGTCTACAGATACGCAGTATTTT.

V usage is TRBV27 and J usage is TRBJ1-6; D is possibly TRBD1 (5 bases). The CDR3 is 15 amino acids. The germline V gene encodes CDR1 MNHEY and CDR2 SMNVEV (reference sequence). Trimming cost V 5 bases and J 7 bases, with 15 bases left between them. CDR3 DNA sequence: TGTGCCAGCAGTCCACAGGCTAGAGTGAATTCACCCCTCCACTTT. Its translation is CASSPQARVNSPLHF.

At least ten counts were recorded for this clonotype. The V and J genes are TRBV29-1 and TRBJ2-5, with 12 bases lining up with TRBD2. V was pared by 4 bases and J by 4 bases, with 4 bases of the junction left unmatched. The CDR3 has 14 residues. Germline lookup yields CDR1 SQVTM and CDR2 ANQGSEA. The chain's CDR3 is CSVATSGRRETQYF. The CDR3 bases are TGCAGCGTTGCGACTAGCGGGAGACGAGAGACCCAGTACTTC.

Only a few counts were recorded for this clonotype. CDR3 DNA: TGTGCCAGCAGCGAAGGGACGAGCCCTAACTATGGCTACACCTTC. This sequence encodes CASSEGTSPNYGYTF. J is TRBJ1-2 and V is TRBV13; tentatively, D is TRBD1 (5 bases). The CDR3 length is 15 residues. V was cut by 5 bases and J by 0 bases, with 13 bases left in between. Per germline, CDR1 PRHDT and CDR2 FYEKMQ (reference sequence).

This sequence joins TRBV6-5 and TRBJ2-3; D is uncertain. Germline V gene data show CDR1 as MNHEY and CDR2 as SVGAGI. The CDR3 runs to 16 residues. V lost 6 bases to trimming and J lost 1 base, with 17 bases between them. The CDR3 is CASSSEQNLRTDTQYF. The CDR3 DNA sequence: TGTGCCAGCAGCTCCGAGCAGAACCTTCGCACAGATACGCAGTATTTT.

The table lists this clonotype with many counts. The V call is TRBV27, the J call TRBJ1-5; perhaps TRBD1 as D (6 bases). Germline V gives CDR1 MNHEY, CDR2 SMNVEV (reference sequence). The length of the CDR3 is 15 residues. The V end was cut by 5 bases, the J end by 6 bases, with 17 bases between. CDR3 DNA sequence: TGTGCCAGCAGTACTGGGGGCCTAGGCACTCAGCCCCAGCATTTT. It translates to CASSTGGLGTQPQHF.

The chain is built from TRBV7-3 and TRBJ2-1; TRBD2 matches 9 bases. V trimming: 4 bases; J trimming: 9 bases; junction bases outside the gene matches: 7. Germline V gene sequence: CDR1 SGHTA, CDR2 FQGTGA. The CDR3 covers 14 residues. CDR3 protein: CASSSVAGVGEQFF. Here the CDR3 DNA reads TGTGCCAGCAGCTCAGTAGCGGGAGTCGGTGAGCAGTTCTTC.

This clonotype has more than one count but fewer than ten. A junction boundary mismatches the germline segment, possibly from a read error. The chain joins TRBV6-2 or TRBV6-3 to TRBJ2-5, with 8 nucleotides matching TRBD1. The CDR3 extends over 15 amino acids. The germline V gene encodes CDR1 MNHEY and CDR2 SVGEGT. CDR3 DNA sequence: TGTGTCAGCAGTTACGGGACAGGTGGTCAAGAGACCCAGTACTTC. Encoded protein: CVSSYGTGGQETQYF.

This chain's CDR3 is CASEAGGADTQYF. The CDR3 region has the DNA TGTGCCAGCGAGGCGGGTGGAGCAGATACGCAGTATTTT. This rearrangement joins TRBV7-9 to TRBJ2-3; a possible D gene is TRBD2 (5 bases). There are 13 residues in the CDR3. The V and J ends lost 8 bases and 4 bases respectively, with 13 bases between them. Germline V gives CDR1 SEHNR, CDR2 FQNEAQ (reference sequence).

This clonotype was seen more than once but under ten times. This sequence joins TRBV6-1 and TRBJ1-2, with a possible D match to TRBD1 (5 bases). The CDR3 is 15 residues long. Germline CDR1 and CDR2: MNHNS and SASEGT. V lost 0 bases, J lost 4 bases, and 12 bases lay in between. Written as DNA, the CDR3 is TGTGCCAGCAGTGAAGCGATAGGGGCGATCTATGGCTACACCTTC. Protein sequence: CASSEAIGAIYGYTF.

The table lists this clonotype with a few counts. The V and J genes are TRBV4-1 and TRBJ2-5; the D is unclear. Germline CDR1 reads MGHRA; CDR2 reads YSYEKL. V was clipped by 0 bases and J by 11 bases, with 13 bases between them. The CDR3 runs 13 residues. The CDR3, as DNA: TGCGCCAGCAGCCAAGAATATGGCCCCACGCAGTACTTC. It codes for CASSQEYGPTQYF.

Only a few counts were recorded for this clonotype. This chain links TRBV20-1 with TRBJ2-7; a weak D match, TRBD1 (5 bases). Trimming took 3 bases from V and 2 from J, leaving 20 bases between them. Germline CDR1 and CDR2: DFQATT and SNEGSKA (reference sequence). The CDR3 sequence is 16 residues long. For the CDR3, the DNA is TGCAGTGCTAGTCCACAGGTACGAGCCTCCACCTACGAGCAGTACTTC. It specifies CSASPQVRASTYEQYF.

Points on this clonotype: The junction departs from the called germline gene at one end, perhaps through a read error. J is TRBJ2-7 and V is TRBV7-9; 9 positions agree with TRBD1. CDR3 length: 14 residues. The germline CDR1 and CDR2 sequences are SEHNR and FQNEAQ (reference sequence). The CDR3 protein is CASSVRDRVYEQCF. In nucleotides, the CDR3 is TGTGCCAGCAGCGTGAGGGACAGGGTCTACGAGCAGTGCTTC.

This clonotype was counted only a few times. J is TRBJ1-2 and V is TRBV21-1. TRBV21-1 is noted as a pseudogene. This CDR3 comprises 15 residues. The CDR3 region is CASSKGEGGNYGYTF. The CDR3 bases are TGTGCCAGCAGCAAAGGCGAGGGCGGAAACTATGGCTACACCTTC.

This clonotype was counted a few times. V usage is TRBV27 and J usage is TRBJ1-2; the D is unclear. V was shortened by 2 bases and J by 5 bases, with 9 bases between the two germline ends. The CDR3 is 13 residues long. Germline V gene data show CDR1 as MNHEY and CDR2 as SMNVEV (reference sequence). The CDR3 DNA sequence: TGTGCCAGCAGTTTAACAGCGGAATATGGCTACACCTTC. This encodes CASSLTAEYGYTF.

The chain uses TRBV3-1 and TRBJ1-2; D perhaps matches TRBD1 (6 bases). Trimming left V 7 bases short and J 4 bases short, with 16 bases between. Germline CDR1 and CDR2: LGHDT and YNNKEL (reference sequence). This CDR3 is built from 14 residues. CDR3 DNA sequence: TGTGCCAGCAACGGACGGGACATCGTCTATGGCTACACCTTC. Protein sequence: CASNGRDIVYGYTF.

The chain joins TRBV12-3 or TRBV12-4 to TRBJ2-5; D is unclear. This CDR3 is built from 13 residues. V lost 7 bases and J 5 bases, leaving 14 bases between the germline ends. The CDR3 coding sequence is TGTGCCAGCACCCAGCTTGGGTGGGAGACCCAGTACTTC. It translates to CASTQLGWETQYF.

The rearrangement uses TRBV20-1 and TRBJ1-1, with unresolved D. The CDR3 is 12 amino acids. V lost 4 bases and J 3 bases, leaving 9 bases between the germline ends. Germline CDR1 reads DFQATT; CDR2 reads SNEGSKA (reference sequence). The CDR3 nucleotides are TGCAGTGCTATCCCAGGACACACTGAAGCTTTCTTT. The encoded protein is CSAIPGHTEAFF.

This chain joins TRBV13 and TRBJ1-2; D possibly corresponds to TRBD1 (6 bases). Germline assignment: CDR1 PRHDT and CDR2 FYEKMQ (reference sequence). This CDR3 is 14 amino acids long. V was cut by 3 bases and J by 4 bases, with 12 bases left in between. This CDR3 reads CASSLGGQTYGYTF. The CDR3, as DNA: TGTGCCAGCAGCTTGGGGGGACAAACCTATGGCTACACCTTC.

The chain carries TRBV20-1 and TRBJ2-3, with 7 bases that match TRBD2. J lost 11 bases, V lost 3 bases, and 20 bases had no gene match. The CDR3 has 16 residues. In germline, CDR1 is DFQATT, CDR2 SNEGSKA (reference sequence). The CDR3 protein is CSARGEGGTVTSMQYF. CDR3 nucleotide sequence: TGCAGTGCTAGGGGGGAGGGCGGGACTGTGACTAGTATGCAGTATTTT.

This clonotype appeared a single time. This chain links TRBV9 with TRBJ2-3; 7 nucleotides agree with TRBD1. Germline V lookup: CDR1 SGDLS, CDR2 YYNGEE. After removal of 2 bases from V and 2 bases from J, the junction contained 5 bases not matched to a gene. The CDR3 is made up of 15 amino acids. As DNA, the CDR3 is TGTGCCAGCAGCGTTACTGGGACAGTCACAGATACGCAGTATTTT. Its translation is CASSVTGTVTDTQYF.

The chain combines TRBV2 with TRBJ2-6; TRBD2 aligns across 9 bases. The CDR3 has 18 amino acids. Germline-derived CDR1 and CDR2 are SNHLY and FYNNEI. V lost 4 bases to trimming and J lost 4 bases; unmatched junction nucleotides: 11. The CDR3: CASSGKAGGFPGANVLTF. In DNA form, the CDR3 reads TGTGCCAGCAGTGGAAAAGCGGGGGGTTTCCCCGGGGCCAACGTCCTGACTTTC.

This clonotype showed up many times. The chain joins TRBV4-1 to TRBJ2-3; the D is unclear. The germline V gene encodes CDR1 MGHRA and CDR2 YSYEKL. The CDR3 covers 14 residues. Trimming stripped 1 base from V and 2 bases from J, with 7 bases between. DNA of the CDR3: TGCGCCAGCAGCCAAGTATCGCCCACAGATACGCAGTATTTT. It is translated as CASSQVSPTDTQYF.

The sample holds a few counts of this clonotype. The V and J genes are TRBV20-1 and TRBJ2-3; 10 bases fit TRBD2. CDR3 length equals 14 residues. V gave up 6 bases and J gave up 1 base; unmatched junction bases: 4. Germline-derived CDR1 and CDR2 are DFQATT and SNEGSKA (reference sequence). CDR3 in DNA: TGCAGTGCCCAAGGACTAGCGGGCACAGATACGCAGTATTTT. Residues: CSAQGLAGTDTQYF.